The 29 T cell receptor beta chains reported below all come from one sample, sequenced in a study of blood T cell repertoires in COVID-19. This table comes from immunoSEQ multiplex PCR, and its TCRdb copy is limited to in-frame clones, with some not included. The table includes around 380,000 clones, around 87% detected once. The specimen sequenced was PBMCs or T cells enriched from blood (not recorded which). The receptors originated from a man aged 30 to 45 who had recovered from COVID-19.

The chain employs TRBV11-2 and TRBJ2-7, with D possibly matching TRBD1 (5 bases). The CDR3 is 15 residues long. Trimming removed 4 bases from V and 1 base from J, with 14 bases in between. The germline CDR1 and CDR2 sequences are SGHAT and FQNNGV. The CDR3 sequence is CASSSPWTKSYEQYF. CDR3 nucleotide sequence: TGTGCCAGCAGCTCACCCTGGACAAAGTCCTACGAGCAGTACTTC.

The rearrangement links TRBV19 to TRBJ1-2; 7 bases are shared with TRBD1. This CDR3 is built from 15 residues. V lost 5 bases and J lost 4; bases outside the gene matches: 10. CDR1 is LNHDA and CDR2 is SQIVND in the germline V gene (reference sequence). This chain's CDR3 is CASSAHRTGTYGYTF. CDR3 bases: TGTGCCAGTAGTGCGCACCGGACAGGTACCTATGGCTACACCTTC.

V is TRBV30 and J is TRBJ1-1; 8 bases are shared with TRBD1. Trimming took 5 bases from V and 5 from J; bases not matched to a gene: 10. CDR1 and CDR2 from the germline V gene are GTSNPN and SVGIG (reference sequence). The CDR3 is 14 amino acids. CDR3 amino acids: CAWAPWDRQTEAFF. For the CDR3, the DNA is TGTGCCTGGGCCCCATGGGACAGGCAAACTGAAGCTTTCTTT.

The chain has TRBV19 and TRBJ1-4, with 9 bases lining up with TRBD1. The CDR3 covers 15 residues. CDR1 and CDR2 (germline): LNHDA, SQIVND (reference sequence). J was trimmed by 5 bases and V by 7 bases; bases with no gene match: 8. The chain's CDR3 is CASTRGTGNNEKLFF. The CDR3 nucleotides read TGTGCCAGTACCCGTGGGACAGGGAACAATGAAAAACTGTTTTTT.

The chain links TRBV11-2 to TRBJ2-5; D remains unclear. This CDR3 has 14 residues. The germline gives CDR1 SGHAT, CDR2 FQNNGV. Trimming cost V 1 base and J 3 bases, with 9 bases left between them. CDR3 nucleotide sequence: TGTGCCAGCAGCTTAGTTGGCGGTAAAGAGACCCAGTACTTC. Its translation: CASSLVGGKETQYF.

The J gene is TRBJ1-3, the V gene TRBV21-1; TRBD1, the table's D call, lacks a check against the DNA. TRBV21-1 is classified as a pseudogene. This CDR3 contains 21 residues. The DNA of the CDR3 is TGTGCCAGCAGCAAAGGTCTTACGGGGACAGGTCTAACCTCTGGTGGAAACACCATATATTTT. This encodes CASSKGLTGTGLTSGGNTIYF.

The chain joins TRBV19 to TRBJ1-5, with a tentative D call TRBD1 (6 bases). CDR1 LNHDA and CDR2 SQIVND come from the germline V gene (reference sequence). This CDR3 contains 17 residues. Trimming took 4 bases from V and 7 from J, leaving 23 bases between them. The CDR3 region has the DNA TGTGCCAGTAGTACCAGCGCTCACAGGGCCCTCGGACAGCCCCAGCATTTT. It is translated as CASSTSAHRALGQPQHF.

This chain uses TRBV5-4 with TRBJ1-1, with D possibly being TRBD1 (6 bases). V lost 4 bases and J 4 bases, leaving 17 bases between the germline ends. CDR1 and CDR2 from the germline V gene are SGHNT and YYREEE (reference sequence). This CDR3 has 15 amino acids. CDR3 sequence: CASSGMDSPSTEAFF. The CDR3 coding sequence is TGTGCCAGCAGCGGGATGGACAGCCCCAGCACTGAAGCTTTCTTT.

V gene TRBV28 combines with J gene TRBJ1-4; 7 positions agree with TRBD1. The junction had 5 bases not matched to a gene; V was cut back by 5 bases and J by 8 bases. CDR1 is MDHEN and CDR2 is SYDVKM in the germline V gene. This CDR3 comprises 13 residues. The CDR3 spells CASSEQGNEKLFF. The CDR3, as DNA: TGTGCCAGCAGTGAACAGGGGAACGAAAAACTGTTTTTT. Looking up the rest from reference TRBV28 and TRBJ1-4 gives the full variable domain: DVKVTQSSRYLVKRTGEKVFLECVQDMDHENMFWYRQDPGLGLRLIYFSYDVKMKEKGDIPEGYSVSREKKERFSLILESASTNQTSMYLCASSEQGNEKLFFGSGTQLSVL.

The chain joins TRBV7-2 to TRBJ2-1; no clear D. The V end lost 2 bases, the J end lost 0 bases, and 5 bases lay between the germline ends. The CDR3 contains 14 residues. From germline, CDR1 is SGHTA and CDR2 FQGNSA. The CDR3 nucleotides are TGTGCCAGCAGCTTAACGAGCTCCTACAATGAGCAGTTCTTC. Translated, it gives CASSLTSSYNEQFF.

This chain connects TRBV4-3 to TRBJ1-6; D is undetermined. CDR3 length: 14 amino acids. Trimming took off 0 bases at V and 4 bases at J, with 4 bases between the two ends. Germline V gene sequence: CDR1 LGHNA, CDR2 YSLEER. As DNA, the CDR3 is TGCGCCAGCAGCCAAGATCTATATAATTCACCCCTCCACTTT. Translated, it gives CASSQDLYNSPLHF.

The CDR3 spells CASSQDRTSPLHF. In DNA, the CDR3 is TGCGCCAGCAGCCAGGACAGGACTTCACCCCTCCACTTT. The gene calls are TRBV4-1 and TRBJ1-6, with 7 bases fitting TRBD1. V trimming: 3 bases; J trimming: 9 bases; junction bases outside the gene matches: 2. The length of the CDR3 is 13 residues. Germline V gene lookup returns CDR1 MGHRA and CDR2 YSYEKL.

CDR3: CASSALRGNTEAFF. The CDR3 DNA is TGTGCCAGCTCAGCTTTAAGGGGGAACACTGAAGCTTTCTTT. The chain couples TRBV18 to TRBJ1-1; tentative D call: TRBD1 (5 bases). The ends were cut back, 5 bases at V and 1 base at J, with 11 bases in the middle. The CDR3 runs to 14 residues. Germline values: CDR1 KGHSH, CDR2 LQKENI.

The V and J genes are TRBV6-5 and TRBJ1-2; 7 bases fit TRBD1. The CDR3 loop spans 13 amino acids. Trimming at V came to 4 bases and at J to 7 bases, leaving 6 bases not matched to a gene. Germline V gene data show CDR1 as MNHEY and CDR2 as SVGAGI. The CDR3 nucleotides read TGTGCCAGCAGTTCGGACAGGTTTCTTGGCTACACCTTC. This sequence encodes CASSSDRFLGYTF.

This sequence joins TRBV5-1 and TRBJ1-4, with D unresolved. The CDR3 sequence is 14 residues long. Germline V lookup: CDR1 SGHRS, CDR2 YFSETQ. V lost 7 bases to trimming and J lost 8 bases, with 18 bases between them. CDR3 residues: CASGASGVGEKLFF. The CDR3 region has the DNA TGCGCCAGCGGAGCTTCCGGGGTTGGAGAAAAACTGTTTTTT.

The chain employs TRBV5-6 and TRBJ1-2; 9 nucleotides line up with TRBD1. Germline V gives CDR1 SGHDT, CDR2 YYEEEE. J gave up 4 bases and V 1 base, and 2 bases lay outside the gene matches. The CDR3 is made up of 14 amino acids. The CDR3 DNA follows: TGTGCCAGCAGCTTGCCGGGACAGGGCTATGGCTACACCTTC. The encoded protein is CASSLPGQGYGYTF.

The chain has TRBV6-5 and TRBJ1-3; TRBD1 matches 8 bases. Unmatched junction bases numbered 9, after V lost 7 bases and J lost 7 bases. CDR3 length: 14 residues. Germline-derived CDR1 and CDR2 are MNHEY and SVGAGI. The CDR3 loop is CASKDRAERNTIYF. CDR3 nucleotide sequence: TGTGCCAGCAAGGACAGGGCAGAGAGGAACACCATATATTTT.

V is TRBV10-3 and J is TRBJ1-1, with a possible D match to TRBD1 (5 bases). Germline-derived CDR1 and CDR2 are ENHRY and SYGVKD. This CDR3 contains 15 residues. The V end was cut by 3 bases, the J end by 3 bases, with 14 bases between. CDR3 DNA: TGTGCCATCAGTGATTCCCAGGGTGCGGACACTGAAGCTTTCTTT. It translates to CAISDSQGADTEAFF.

This clone was counted a single time. The chain joins TRBV10-3 to TRBJ1-2; TRBD1 might be the D (6 bases). V was shortened by 3 bases and J by 2 bases, with 10 bases between the two germline ends. Germline V gene data show CDR1 as ENHRY and CDR2 as SYGVKD. This CDR3 contains 14 residues. Here the CDR3 reads CAISEGTSNYGYTF. The CDR3 DNA is TGTGCCATCAGTGAAGGGACATCAAACTATGGCTACACCTTC.

The chain uses TRBV6-6 and TRBJ2-1; D perhaps matches TRBD1 (6 bases). Trimming pared 7 bases from V and 4 bases from J, leaving 20 bases between. Germline V gives CDR1 MNHNY, CDR2 SVGAGI (reference sequence). The CDR3 has 16 residues. CDR3: CASTDRRQGFYNEQFF. The CDR3 nucleotides are TGTGCCAGCACCGACAGGCGCCAGGGATTTTACAATGAGCAGTTCTTC.

Regarding this clone: Other DNA sequences in the same sample also yield this CDR3. This chain links TRBV19 with TRBJ1-2; the match to TRBD1 covers 9 bases. V lost 3 bases to trimming and J lost 5 bases; unmatched junction nucleotides: 1. The CDR3 is 13 residues long. In germline, CDR1 is LNHDA, CDR2 SQIVND (reference sequence). CDR3 coding DNA: TGTGCCAGTAGTATCGGACAGGGGTATGGCTACACCTTC. This translates into CASSIGQGYGYTF. Full variable domain (missing parts from reference TRBV19 and TRBJ1-2): DGGITQSPKYLFRKEGQNVTLSCEQNLNHDAMYWYRQDPGQGLRLIYYSQIVNDFQKGDIAEGYSVSREKKESFPLTVTSAQKNPTAFYLCASSIGQGYGYTFGSGTRLTVV.

Only one count was recorded for this clone. J is TRBJ1-1 and V is TRBV5-1, with D possibly matching TRBD1 (5 bases). The CDR3 covers 16 residues. V was shortened by 3 bases and J by 7 bases, with 22 bases between the two germline ends. From germline, CDR1 is SGHRS and CDR2 YFSETQ. The CDR3 here is CASSSLGGTTASEAFF. Here the CDR3 DNA reads TGCGCCAGCAGCTCCCTTGGGGGGACCACCGCAAGTGAAGCTTTCTTT.

The CDR3 sequence: CAGGQGLGTIYF. CDR3 nucleotides: TGTGCCGGGGGACAGGGGTTGGGCACCATATATTTT. This chain uses TRBV30 with TRBJ1-3; 10 bases fit TRBD1. From germline, CDR1 is GTSNPN and CDR2 SVGIG (reference sequence). The CDR3 sequence is 12 residues long. Germline trimming cut 8 bases from V and 9 bases from J; bases unmatched to any gene: 7. The variable domain in full, completed from reference TRBV30 and TRBJ1-3, reads SQTIHQWPATLVQPVGSPLSLECTVEGTSNPNLYWYRQAAGRGLQLLFYSVGIGQISSEVPQNLSASRPQDRQFILSSKKLLLSDSGFYLCAGGQGLGTIYFGEGSWLTVV.

This chain links TRBV5-8 with TRBJ1-2, with D possibly TRBD1 on 5 matching bases. The germline V gene has CDR1 SGHTS and CDR2 YDEGEE. The CDR3 loop spans 14 amino acids. V lost 1 base and J lost 4, with 11 bases in between. The CDR3 protein is CASSLQGAGYGYTF. In nucleotides, the CDR3 is TGTGCCAGCAGCTTGCAAGGGGCAGGCTATGGCTACACCTTC. Variable domain in full (rest from reference TRBV5-8 and TRBJ1-2): EAGVTQSPTHLIKTRGQQATLRCSPISGHTSVYWYQQALGLGLQFLLWYDEGEERNRGNFPPRFSGRQFPNYSSELNVNALELEDSALYLCASSLQGAGYGYTFGSGTRLTVV.

The V and J genes are TRBV7-8 and TRBJ2-3; D may be TRBD1 (6 bases). V shed 1 base and J shed 3 bases, with 20 bases lying between them. Germline CDR1 reads SGHVS; CDR2 reads FQNEAQ. The CDR3 length is 18 residues. CDR3 sequence: CASSLVTGISSVTDTQYF. CDR3 in DNA: TGTGCCAGCAGCTTAGTTACAGGGATTAGTTCAGTGACAGATACGCAGTATTTT. The full variable domain, its missing parts supplied by reference TRBV7-8 and TRBJ2-3, is GAGVSQSPRYKVAKRGQDVALRCDPISGHVSLFWYQQALGQGPEFLTYFQNEAQLDKSGLPSDRFFAERPEGSVSTLKIQRTQQEDSAVYLCASSLVTGISSVTDTQYFGPGTRLTVL.

This chain connects TRBV19 to TRBJ1-4; D possibly corresponds to TRBD1 (6 bases). This CDR3 is 16 amino acids long. The germline V gene has CDR1 LNHDA and CDR2 SQIVND (reference sequence). V shed 7 bases and J shed 5 bases, with 20 bases lying between them. The CDR3 region has the DNA TGTGCCAGTACGGGACACGCTTGGTTGGAAAATGAAAAACTGTTTTTT. Translated, it gives CASTGHAWLENEKLFF.

The chain uses TRBV19 and TRBJ2-7; a possible D gene is TRBD2 (5 bases). V gave up 4 bases and J gave up 3 bases, with 10 bases separating them. The CDR3 is 13 amino acids. The germline V gene has CDR1 LNHDA and CDR2 SQIVND (reference sequence). The CDR3 sequence: CASSTLAGYEQYF. DNA of the CDR3: TGTGCCAGTAGTACCCTTGCGGGCTACGAGCAGTACTTC.

The table lists this clone with a count of one. V and J are TRBV27 and TRBJ1-3; no firm D call. Trimming left V 6 bases short and J 9 bases short, with 18 bases between. CDR3 length equals 14 residues. Germline V gives CDR1 MNHEY, CDR2 SMNVEV (reference sequence). This chain's CDR3 is CASRLTSKEVTIYF. CDR3 nucleotide sequence: TGTGCCAGCAGACTAACCAGCAAAGAGGTCACCATATATTTT.

This sequence joins TRBV6-5 and TRBJ2-2, with 11 bases matching TRBD1. CDR3 size: 16 residues. Trimming cost V 2 bases and J 5 bases; bases outside gene matches: 4. Germline CDR1 and CDR2: MNHEY and SVGAGI. The CDR3 nucleotides are TGTGCCAGCAGTTACGGACAGGGGGCTAGGACCGGGGAGCTGTTTTTT. Protein sequence: CASSYGQGARTGELFF.